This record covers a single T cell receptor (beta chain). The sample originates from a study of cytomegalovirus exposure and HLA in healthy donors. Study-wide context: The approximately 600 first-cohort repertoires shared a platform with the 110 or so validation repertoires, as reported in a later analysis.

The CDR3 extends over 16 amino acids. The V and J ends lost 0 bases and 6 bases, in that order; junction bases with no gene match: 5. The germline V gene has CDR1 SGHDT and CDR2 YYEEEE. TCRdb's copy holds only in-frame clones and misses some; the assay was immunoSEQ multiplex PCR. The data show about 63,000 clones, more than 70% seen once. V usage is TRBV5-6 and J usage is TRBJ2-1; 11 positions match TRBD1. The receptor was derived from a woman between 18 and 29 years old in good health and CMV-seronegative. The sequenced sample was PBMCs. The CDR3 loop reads CASSLVGTGGINEQFF. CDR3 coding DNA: TGTGCCAGCAGCTTGGTGGGGACAGGGGGGATCAATGAGCAGTTCTTC. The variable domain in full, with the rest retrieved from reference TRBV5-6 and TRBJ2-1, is DAGVTQSPTHLIKTRGQQVTLRCSPKSGHDTVSWYQQALGQGPQFIFQYYEEEERQRGNFPDRFSGHQFPNYSSELNVNALLLGDSALYLCASSLVGTGGINEQFFGPGTRLTVL.